Following are 27 T cell receptor beta chains from one sample sequenced in a study of T cells in Graves' hyperthyroidism and ophthalmopathy. The TCR beta CDR3 regions underwent amplification using RNA transcripts as the source. HTBI primers drove first-round RT-PCR of the TCR CDR3. TCRdb itself ran the multiplex PCR reads through MiXCR, one entry per CDR3 protein. The sample has about 700,000 distinct CDR3 sequences, less than 15% seen once. The sample was blood. The receptor set was obtained from a woman aged 18-35 years with Graves' hyperthyroidism.

This clonotype has only a few counts. The CDR3 loop reads CASSSPTGEFYNEQFF. Here the CDR3 DNA reads TGTGCCAGCAGTTCACCGACAGGGGAGTTCTACAATGAGCAGTTCTTC. This sequence joins TRBV28 and TRBJ2-1; TRBD1 agrees at 8 bases. CDR3 size: 16 residues. The V segment lost 4 bases and the J segment 3 bases; nucleotides outside the gene matches: 8. Germline CDR1 is MDHEN and CDR2 is SYDVKM.

In this sample, this clonotype turned up many times. V gene TRBV6-1 combines with J gene TRBJ2-7; D not resolved. The CDR3 covers 11 residues. Between the trimmed V and J ends, which lost 1 base and 6 bases, there was a span of 4 bases. Germline values: CDR1 MNHNS, CDR2 SASEGT. The CDR3, as DNA: TGTGCCAGCAGTGAAGGAGGCGAGCAGTACTTC. Amino acid sequence: CASSEGGEQYF.

The CDR3 here is CAISEETVTKPQHF. In nucleotides, the CDR3 is TGTGCCATCAGTGAGGAGACAGTAACTAAGCCCCAGCATTTT. J is TRBJ1-5 and V is TRBV10-3; D is possibly TRBD1 (5 bases). Germline V gives CDR1 ENHRY, CDR2 SYGVKD. This CDR3 is built from 14 residues. Trimming stripped 2 bases from V and 8 bases from J, with 13 bases between.

This clonotype has only a few counts. The chain employs TRBV10-1 and TRBJ2-1; TRBD2 matches at 11 bases. CDR1 and CDR2 (germline): WNHNN, SYGVQD (reference sequence). Trimming removed 4 bases from V and 4 bases from J; junction bases left unmatched: 12. The CDR3 runs 18 residues. CDR3 in DNA: TGCGCCAGCAGTGGTCCAACGGGGGCTAGCGGGGGGTACAATGAGCAGTTCTTC. This translates into CASSGPTGASGGYNEQFF.

The V call is TRBV12-3 or TRBV12-4, the J call TRBJ1-3; 8 positions agree with TRBD1. V was clipped by 5 bases and J by 0 bases; unmatched bases: 6. CDR3 length: 16 residues. CDR3 residues: CASSIGDRSSGNTIYF. The CDR3 DNA reads TGTGCCAGCAGTATCGGGGACAGGAGCTCTGGAAACACCATATATTTT.

There are a few counts of this clonotype. The CDR3: CASSVGRTVRGFHHSPLHF. The DNA for the CDR3 is TGTGCCAGCAGTGTTGGGCGAACCGTCAGGGGGTTTCACCATTCACCCCTCCACTTT. V and J are TRBV6-1 and TRBJ1-6, with TRBD1 matching over 7 bases. CDR1 and CDR2 from the germline V gene are MNHNS and SASEGT. The CDR3 is 19 amino acids. With V trimmed by 4 bases and J by 8 bases, 20 bases remained unmatched.

This clonotype was counted at least ten times. The chain couples TRBV7-2 to TRBJ2-7; 7 bases align to TRBD1. The CDR3 has 17 residues. Germline V CDR1 and CDR2: SGHTA, FQGNSA. Trimming removed 5 bases from V and 3 bases from J; junction bases left unmatched: 16. The CDR3 loop reads CASSRGPGRPPIYEQYF. DNA of the CDR3: TGTGCCAGCAGCAGGGGGCCGGGGCGTCCTCCTATCTACGAGCAGTACTTC.

The table lists this clonotype with a few counts. The CDR3 protein is CASSALRQGSTDTQYF. CDR3 sequence (DNA): TGTGCCAGCAGTGCCCTCCGACAGGGGAGCACAGATACGCAGTATTTT. The rearrangement links TRBV6-1 to TRBJ2-3; 8 bases map to TRBD1. The J segment lost 0 bases and the V segment lost 4 bases, leaving 6 bases of the junction unmatched. CDR1 and CDR2 from the germline V gene are MNHNS and SASEGT. The CDR3 is made up of 16 amino acids.

CDR3 region: CASSFPRERGREWVGETQYF. The CDR3 DNA reads TGTGCCAGCAGCTTTCCGCGGGAGAGGGGTAGAGAGTGGGTTGGAGAGACCCAGTACTTC. V gene TRBV7-3 combines with J gene TRBJ2-5; the match to TRBD2 covers 7 bases. J lost 4 bases, V lost 3 bases, and 23 bases had no gene match. In germline, CDR1 is SGHTA, CDR2 FQGTGA. This CDR3 contains 20 residues.

J is TRBJ2-6 and V is TRBV30; 7 bases are shared with TRBD2. The CDR3 length is 19 residues. V shed 1 base and J 0 bases; nucleotides not matched to a gene: 12. The germline V gene has CDR1 GTSNPN and CDR2 SVGIG (reference sequence). This CDR3 is CAWSASTEAGSSGANVLTF. DNA for the CDR3: TGTGCCTGGAGTGCCTCTACTGAAGCGGGGTCCTCTGGGGCCAACGTCCTGACTTTC.

The sample holds a few counts of this clonotype. This chain links TRBV6-2 or TRBV6-3 with TRBJ1-1, with a possible D match to TRBD1 (5 bases). Germline V gene data show CDR1 as MNHEY and CDR2 as SVGEGT. This CDR3 contains 11 residues. V lost 7 bases and J 8 bases, leaving 11 bases between the germline ends. The CDR3 spells CASISTGEAFF. CDR3 nucleotides: TGTGCCAGCATTTCAACAGGAGAAGCTTTCTTT.

This clonotype was observed at least ten times. This rearrangement joins TRBV7-8 to TRBJ2-7; tentatively, D is TRBD2 (5 bases). V was pared by 5 bases and J by 7 bases, with 24 bases between. CDR3 size: 16 residues. The germline V gene has CDR1 SGHVS and CDR2 FQNEAQ. CDR3 nucleotides: TGTGCCAGCAGCCCCACAAGGTCGGGCGGGCTACGTGAGCAGTACTTC. Amino acids: CASSPTRSGGLREQYF.

Points on this clonotype: This clone may be a read error of a much larger clone one base away. The chain combines TRBV20-1 with TRBJ2-5, with D unclear. This CDR3 contains 12 residues. Germline V gene lookup returns CDR1 DFQATT and CDR2 SNEGSKA (reference sequence). Trimming pared 2 bases from V and 0 bases from J, leaving 4 bases between. The CDR3 protein is CSARQNQETQYF. Written as DNA, the CDR3 is TGCAGTGCTAGACAGAACCAAGAGACCCAGTACTTC.

V gene TRBV19 combines with J gene TRBJ2-7; a possible D gene is TRBD1 (6 bases). CDR3 length: 14 amino acids. CDR1 LNHDA and CDR2 SQIVND come from the germline V gene (reference sequence). V was clipped by 2 bases and J by 3 bases, with 11 bases between them. In nucleotides, the CDR3 is TGTGCCAGTAGTATACCAGGGGACGGCTACGAGCAGTACTTC. The encoded protein is CASSIPGDGYEQYF.

This clonotype was recorded once. The J gene is TRBJ2-7, the V gene TRBV9; TRBD1 might be the D (6 bases). This CDR3 region has 13 residues. The V gene's germline CDR1 is SGDLS and CDR2 YYNGEE. V lost 9 bases and J 4 bases, leaving 17 bases between the germline ends. The CDR3 nucleotides are TGTGCCACCAGAGACAGGTGGCCATACGAGCAGTACTTC. This encodes CATRDRWPYEQYF.

In its sample, this clonotype was seen a few times. This sequence joins TRBV7-9 and TRBJ2-7; D may be TRBD1 or TRBD2 (5 bases each). Trimming took off 8 bases at V and 9 bases at J, with 17 bases between the two ends. This CDR3 is built from 12 residues. Germline V gives CDR1 SEHNR, CDR2 FQNEAQ (reference sequence). The DNA of the CDR3 is TGTGCCAGCGATGGGGGTCTCCTGGGGCAGTACTTC. Protein product: CASDGGLLGQYF. The variable domain in full, completed from reference TRBV7-9 and TRBJ2-7, reads DTGVSQNPRHKITKRGQNVTFRCDPISEHNRLYWYRQTLGQGPEFLTYFQNEAQLEKSRLLSDRFSAERPKGSFSTLEIQRTEQGDSAMYLCASDGGLLGQYFGPGTRLTVT.

This chain connects TRBV5-5 to TRBJ1-1; D is unresolved. V lost 0 bases to trimming and J lost 1 base, with 16 bases between them. Germline-derived CDR1 and CDR2 are SGHKS and YYEKEE (reference sequence). This CDR3 has 17 amino acids. This CDR3 reads CASSLGSFLLRNTEAFF. The CDR3 DNA follows: TGTGCCAGCAGCTTGGGTTCTTTTTTACTTCGGAACACTGAAGCTTTCTTT.

The sample holds many counts of this clonotype. J is TRBJ1-1 and V is TRBV3-1; TRBD1 aligns across 9 bases. Germline V gene sequence: CDR1 LGHDT, CDR2 YNNKEL (reference sequence). The CDR3 contains 12 residues. V shed 8 bases and J 7 bases; nucleotides not matched to a gene: 5. Here the CDR3 reads CASGQGPREAFF. Here the CDR3 DNA reads TGTGCCAGCGGACAGGGGCCCCGTGAAGCTTTCTTT.

This clonotype was picked up many times. The genes are TRBV7-2 and TRBJ2-1; 12 bases are shared with TRBD2. J gave up 6 bases and V 5 bases, and 5 bases lay outside the gene matches. The germline V gene encodes CDR1 SGHTA and CDR2 FQGNSA. The CDR3 length is 15 residues. In DNA, the CDR3 is TGTGCCAGCAGCCGAGGACTAGCGGGACCCAATGAGCAGTTCTTC. Protein sequence: CASSRGLAGPNEQFF.

This chain links TRBV6-1 with TRBJ2-5; maybe TRBD2 (6 bases). Germline V lookup: CDR1 MNHNS, CDR2 SASEGT. CDR3 length equals 15 residues. Trimming took 4 bases from V and 1 from J, leaving 13 bases between them. The CDR3 sequence is CASSVPIGGQETQYF. The CDR3 DNA reads TGTGCCAGCAGTGTGCCCATCGGGGGCCAAGAGACCCAGTACTTC.

The chain is built from TRBV6-2 or TRBV6-3 and TRBJ1-1; the match to TRBD1 covers 7 bases. CDR1 is MNHEY and CDR2 is SVGEGT in the germline V gene. J lost 6 bases, V lost 7 bases, and 5 bases had no gene match. There are 12 residues in the CDR3. CDR3 in amino acids: CASTRTGPEAFF. In DNA form, the CDR3 reads TGTGCCAGCACTAGGACAGGACCTGAAGCTTTCTTT.

This clonotype was found many times. This chain connects TRBV5-1 to TRBJ1-5; tentative D call: TRBD1 (5 bases). Germline assignment: CDR1 SGHRS and CDR2 YFSETQ. CDR3 length: 15 amino acids. V was pared by 1 base and J by 2 bases, with 10 bases between. CDR3 bases: TGCGCCAGCAGCTTGCAGGCGGGGGGCAATCAGCCCCAGCATTTT. Its translation: CASSLQAGGNQPQHF.

The sample holds many counts of this clonotype. V is TRBV20-1 and J is TRBJ2-3; 13 bases line up with TRBD2. Germline-derived CDR1 and CDR2 are DFQATT and SNEGSKA (reference sequence). The CDR3 covers 15 residues. The junction had 4 bases not matched to a gene; V was cut back by 7 bases and J by 0 bases. In DNA form, the CDR3 reads TGCAGTGGACTAGCGGGAGGTCTGAGCACAGATACGCAGTATTTT. This gives the protein CSGLAGGLSTDTQYF.

This rearrangement joins TRBV6-5 to TRBJ2-5; no clear D. V was shortened by 4 bases and J by 13 bases, with 16 bases between the two germline ends. The germline V gene has CDR1 MNHEY and CDR2 SVGAGI. CDR3 length equals 12 residues. CDR3 coding DNA: TGTGCCAGCAGTTTGACACCCAATTGGGGGTACTTC. Translation: CASSLTPNWGYF.

The chain has TRBV28 and TRBJ2-5, with 9 bases identical to TRBD2. CDR3 length: 17 residues. The ends lost 6 bases at V and 4 bases at J; junction bases unmatched: 15. Per the germline V gene, CDR1 is MDHEN and CDR2 is SYDVKM. CDR3 in DNA: TGTGCCAGCAGCCCCGCCGGAGCTAGCGGGAATTTAGAGACCCAGTACTTC. Residues: CASSPAGASGNLETQYF.

This clonotype was picked up many times. The V call is TRBV18, the J call TRBJ1-1; TRBD1 matches at 9 bases. CDR1 is KGHSH, CDR2 LQKENI, per germline. This CDR3 comprises 14 residues. V gave up 8 bases and J gave up 3 bases; unmatched junction bases: 7. The CDR3 nucleotides read TGTGCCAGCCGAAGACAGGGGGGTGACACTGAAGCTTTCTTT. Its protein product is CASRRQGGDTEAFF.

This chain joins TRBV9 and TRBJ2-5; 9 nucleotides line up with TRBD2. The CDR3 runs 15 residues. Per the germline V gene, CDR1 is SGDLS and CDR2 is YYNGEE. V lost 0 bases, J lost 4 bases, and 4 bases stayed unmatched. CDR3 nucleotide sequence: TGTGCCAGCAGCGTAGAGGGCGGGAGGGCAGAGACCCAGTACTTC. Its protein is CASSVEGGRAETQYF.